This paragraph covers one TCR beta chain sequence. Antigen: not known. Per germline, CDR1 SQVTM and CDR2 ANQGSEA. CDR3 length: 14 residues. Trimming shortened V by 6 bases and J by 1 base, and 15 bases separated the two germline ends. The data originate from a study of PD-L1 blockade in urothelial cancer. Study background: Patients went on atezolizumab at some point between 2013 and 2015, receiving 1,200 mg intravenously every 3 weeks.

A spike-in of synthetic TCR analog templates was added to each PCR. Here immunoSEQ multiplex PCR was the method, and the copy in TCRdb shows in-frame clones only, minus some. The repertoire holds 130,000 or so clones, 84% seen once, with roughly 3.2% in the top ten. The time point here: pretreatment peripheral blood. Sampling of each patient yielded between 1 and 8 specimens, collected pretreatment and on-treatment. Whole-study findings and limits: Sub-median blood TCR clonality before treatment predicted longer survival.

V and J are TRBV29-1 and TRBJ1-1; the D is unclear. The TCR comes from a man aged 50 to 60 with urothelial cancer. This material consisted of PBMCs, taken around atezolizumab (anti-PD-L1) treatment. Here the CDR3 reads CSVRPSQKNTEAFF. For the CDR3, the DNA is TGCAGCGTGAGACCTTCACAGAAGAACACTGAAGCTTTCTTT.